Listed below are T cell receptor beta chains from one sample, sequenced in a study of T cell changes during pregnancy in multiple sclerosis. Profiled with immunoSEQ multiplex PCR; TCRdb holds only in-frame clones, not every one. The sample includes 95,000 to 100,000 clones, 91% of them seen just once. This specimen consisted of peripheral blood, obtained in the second trimester of pregnancy. The receptors derive from a female donor with multiple sclerosis, enrolled in a pregnancy study. CDR3s include the opening cysteine and the closing phenylalanine or tryptophan. Each record gives: CDR3 DNA, CDR3 protein, J gene, D gene, V gene, clone size. The D gene is left open where the match is weak. A row's size may be missing; if present it is once, few, many or a size class.

DNA: TGTGCCAGCAGCTTAGCTAGGCTAACGGGGTACGAGCAGTACTTC
CDR3: CASSLARLTGYEQYF
J: TRBJ2-7
D: .
V: TRBV7-8
size: .

DNA: TGTGCCAGTAGTATATCGGGGATCTCCTACAATGAGCAGTTCTTC
CDR3: CASSISGISYNEQFF
J: TRBJ2-1
D: .
V: TRBV19
size: .

DNA: TGTGCCAGCAGCCCACCGGTAGGGGGAAACTATGGCTACACCTTC
CDR3: CASSPPVGGNYGYTF
J: TRBJ1-2
D: .
V: TRBV13
size: .

DNA: TGTGCCAGCAGTTACGGACAGGGAGGGTACGAGCAGTACTTC
CDR3: CASSYGQGGYEQYF
J: TRBJ2-7
D: .
V: TRBV28
size: .

DNA: TGCGCCAGCAGCCAAGCCTCTAACTCCTACAATGAGCAGTTCTTC
CDR3: CASSQASNSYNEQFF
J: TRBJ2-1
D: .
V: TRBV4-3
size: .

DNA: TGTGCCAGCAGAAGGACAGCCTACAATGAGCAGTTCTTC
CDR3: CASRRTAYNEQFF
J: TRBJ2-1
D: .
V: TRBV25-1
size: .

DNA: TGTGCCAGCAGTTTACGGACTAGCGGGAGGGCCAGGGCCGGGGAGCTGTTTTTT
CDR3: CASSLRTSGRARAGELFF
J: TRBJ2-2
D: TRBD2
V: TRBV28
size: .

DNA: TGTGCCAGCTTTACTGGGGCAGGCCCGAACACCGGGGAGCTGTTTTTT
CDR3: CASFTGAGPNTGELFF
J: TRBJ2-2
D: .
V: TRBV6-6
size: .

DNA: TGTGCCAGCAGCCCCGGACTAGGGGAGACCCAGTACTTC
CDR3: CASSPGLGETQYF
J: TRBJ2-5
D: TRBD2
V: TRBV7-6
size: .

DNA: TGTGCCTGGACCGGACTAGCAATCGCCGGGGAGCTGTTTTTT
CDR3: CAWTGLAIAGELFF
J: TRBJ2-2
D: TRBD2
V: TRBV30
size: .

DNA: TGTGCCAGCAGTGTATTGGACAAGGGCCGTGGCTACACCTTC
CDR3: CASSVLDKGRGYTF
J: TRBJ1-2
D: .
V: TRBV28
size: .

DNA: TGTGCCAGCAGTTACAGGGAGGCCGGCTACGAGCAGTACTTC
CDR3: CASSYREAGYEQYF
J: TRBJ2-7
D: .
V: TRBV6-5
size: once

DNA: TGTGCCAGCAGCCCCCGCGGACAGGGGAGAGTTATCGGGCTTTACGAGCAGTACTTC
CDR3: CASSPRGQGRVIGLYEQYF
J: TRBJ2-7
D: TRBD1
V: TRBV14
size: .

DNA: TGCGCCAGCAGCTTGGCCGGCAGGGTAAACGAGCAGTACTTC
CDR3: CASSLAGRVNEQYF
J: TRBJ2-7
D: .
V: TRBV5-1
size: .

DNA: TGTGCCAGCAGCAAAACACAGGGCGTGGAGACCCAGTACTTC
CDR3: CASSKTQGVETQYF
J: TRBJ2-5
D: .
V: TRBV7-2
size: once

DNA: TGTGCCAGCAGTGTTAGCTACGAGCAGTACTTC
CDR3: CASSVSYEQYF
J: TRBJ2-7
D: .
V: TRBV2
size: .

DNA: TGTGCCAGCAGCTTTCGAACAGGGATCTATGGCTACACCTTC
CDR3: CASSFRTGIYGYTF
J: TRBJ1-2
D: .
V: TRBV5-6
size: .

DNA: TGTGCCAGCAGCAGGGACTCCCTGAGCACTGAAGCTTTCTTT
CDR3: CASSRDSLSTEAFF
J: TRBJ1-1
D: .
V: TRBV6-5
size: .

DNA: TGTGCCAGCAGCTTCACTCCGGGTCCTTACGAGCAGTACTTC
CDR3: CASSFTPGPYEQYF
J: TRBJ2-7
D: .
V: TRBV7-2
size: .

DNA: TGTGCCAGCATTCCTGGGGGGGGAGGGAACACTGAAGCTTTCTTT
CDR3: CASIPGGGGNTEAFF
J: TRBJ1-1
D: .
V: TRBV28
size: .

DNA: TGTGCCAGCAGTGCGAGCGGGAGGGCCCGAGTTGGACAGTACTTC
CDR3: CASSASGRARVGQYF
J: TRBJ2-7
D: TRBD2
V: TRBV6-5
size: .

DNA: TGTGCCAGCAGCTTAGAAGGGGCAGATTCACCCCTCCACTTT
CDR3: CASSLEGADSPLHF
J: TRBJ1-6
D: .
V: TRBV7-6
size: .

DNA: TGTGCCAGTAGTATAACTTGGGAGTTCTACAATGAGCAGTTCTTC
CDR3: CASSITWEFYNEQFF
J: TRBJ2-1
D: .
V: TRBV19
size: .

DNA: TGCGCCAGCAGCTACACACTAGCGGGCACAGATACGCAGTATTTT
CDR3: CASSYTLAGTDTQYF
J: TRBJ2-3
D: TRBD2
V: TRBV5-1
size: .

DNA: TGCGCCAGCAGCTTTCCCGCACGCCGGGGGACAGGGAAGGATGGCTACACCTTC
CDR3: CASSFPARRGTGKDGYTF
J: TRBJ1-2
D: TRBD1
V: TRBV5-1
size: .

DNA: TGTGCCAGCAGCTTTGTTCGACAAAGCTCTGGAAACACCATATATTTT
CDR3: CASSFVRQSSGNTIYF
J: TRBJ1-3
D: .
V: TRBV7-8
size: .

DNA: TGTGCCAGTAGTCCCGGACTAGCGGGGGTCCTATACTACAATGAGCAGTTCTTC
CDR3: CASSPGLAGVLYYNEQFF
J: TRBJ2-1
D: TRBD2
V: TRBV19
size: .

DNA: TGTGCCAGCAGCTTTAACCCGGGGTCAGTTGAAGCTTTCTTT
CDR3: CASSFNPGSVEAFF
J: TRBJ1-1
D: .
V: TRBV7-8
size: .

DNA: TGTGCCAGCAGTGAACTCCTGGAGAATTCACCCCTCCACTTT
CDR3: CASSELLENSPLHF
J: TRBJ1-6
D: .
V: TRBV6-1
size: many

DNA: TGTGCCAGCAGTTTGTTTATAAGATTTGGGACAGGGTCGAACACTGAAGCTTTCTTT
CDR3: CASSLFIRFGTGSNTEAFF
J: TRBJ1-1
D: TRBD1
V: TRBV28
size: .

DNA: TGTGCCAGCAAGGACAGGGGGCTCGAAGCTTTCTTT
CDR3: CASKDRGLEAFF
J: TRBJ1-1
D: TRBD1
V: TRBV19
size: .

DNA: TGTGCCAGCAGTATACAGGGGGCGCCGAACACTGAAGCTTTCTTT
CDR3: CASSIQGAPNTEAFF
J: TRBJ1-1
D: TRBD1
V: TRBV28
size: once

DNA: TGTGCCAGCTCACCGGACAGGGCGAGGAACACTGAAGCTTTCTTT
CDR3: CASSPDRARNTEAFF
J: TRBJ1-1
D: TRBD1
V: TRBV18
size: .

DNA: TGTGCCAGCAGTGTGGACAGAGGGCAGCCCCAGCATTTT
CDR3: CASSVDRGQPQHF
J: TRBJ1-5
D: .
V: TRBV2
size: .

DNA: TGCGCCAGCAGCTTTGACAGGGTCCACACTGAAGCTTTCTTT
CDR3: CASSFDRVHTEAFF
J: TRBJ1-1
D: TRBD1
V: TRBV5-1
size: few

DNA: TGCGCCAGCAGCCTAACTCCGGTAACTAATGAAAAACTGTTTTTT
CDR3: CASSLTPVTNEKLFF
J: TRBJ1-4
D: .
V: TRBV4-1
size: .

DNA: TGTGCCAGCAGCGTAGAAACTAGCGGCACAGATACGCAGTATTTT
CDR3: CASSVETSGTDTQYF
J: TRBJ2-3
D: TRBD2
V: TRBV9
size: .

DNA: TGCGCCAGCAGCTTGTGGCCAGGGGGCTTCAATGAGCAGTTCTTC
CDR3: CASSLWPGGFNEQFF
J: TRBJ2-1
D: TRBD1
V: TRBV5-1
size: .

DNA: TGTGCCAGCAGTGAAATTGACAGGGGGCCTGAGACCCAGTACTTC
CDR3: CASSEIDRGPETQYF
J: TRBJ2-5
D: TRBD1
V: TRBV6-4
size: .

DNA: TGTGCCAGTAGCATTGGGCTCCCCGGGGAGCTGTTTTTT
CDR3: CASSIGLPGELFF
J: TRBJ2-2
D: .
V: TRBV19
size: .

DNA: TGTGCCAGCAGCAATGTGGAACCGACACAGCCCCAGCATTTT
CDR3: CASSNVEPTQPQHF
J: TRBJ1-5
D: .
V: TRBV21-1
size: .

DNA: TGTGCCAGCAGCAAAGAGGGCAGGGAGAACACTGAAGCTTTCTTT
CDR3: CASSKEGRENTEAFF
J: TRBJ1-1
D: .
V: TRBV21-1
size: .

DNA: TGCGCCAGCAGCTTGGACCTAGCGGGCAGCGAGCAGTACTTC
CDR3: CASSLDLAGSEQYF
J: TRBJ2-7
D: TRBD2
V: TRBV5-1
size: .

DNA: TGTGCCAGCAGCCATGGACAGGTCTACGAGCAGTACTTC
CDR3: CASSHGQVYEQYF
J: TRBJ2-7
D: TRBD1
V: TRBV7-9
size: .

DNA: TGTGCCAGCAGTCCCGGGTATTTGCGGGATACGCAGTATTTT
CDR3: CASSPGYLRDTQYF
J: TRBJ2-3
D: .
V: TRBV27
size: .

DNA: TGTGCCAGCAGGGGGACAGGGACTTTGTACTTC
CDR3: CASRGTGTLYF
J: TRBJ2-7
D: TRBD1
V: TRBV28
size: .

DNA: TGTGCCAGCAGTTTAGCAGGGGCTAACGACGGCTACACCTTC
CDR3: CASSLAGANDGYTF
J: TRBJ1-2
D: .
V: TRBV28
size: .

DNA: TGCGCCAGCAGCGCCGGGACAGGGACCTACGAGCAGTACTTC
CDR3: CASSAGTGTYEQYF
J: TRBJ2-7
D: TRBD1
V: TRBV5-1
size: once

DNA: TGTGCCAGCAGCGTTGGGACTAGCGGGAGTGGCGCCTACGAGCAGTACTTC
CDR3: CASSVGTSGSGAYEQYF
J: TRBJ2-7
D: TRBD2
V: TRBV9
size: .

DNA: TGTGCCAGCAGCAGACAGGGAGGCTCTGGAAACACCATATATTTT
CDR3: CASSRQGGSGNTIYF
J: TRBJ1-3
D: TRBD1
V: TRBV7-9
size: .

DNA: TGTGCCAGCAGTTACTCGACTAGCGGGAGCTACGAGCAGTACTTC
CDR3: CASSYSTSGSYEQYF
J: TRBJ2-7
D: TRBD2
V: TRBV6-5
size: once

DNA: TGTGCCAGCAGCTCCCCTCCACAGGGGATGGCGCAGTTCTTC
CDR3: CASSSPPQGMAQFF
J: TRBJ2-1
D: TRBD1
V: TRBV13
size: .

DNA: TGTGCCACCAGCAGAGGCGGGACAGGGGGGACGGAGACCCAGTACTTC
CDR3: CATSRGGTGGTETQYF
J: TRBJ2-5
D: TRBD1
V: TRBV15
size: .

DNA: TGTGCCAGCAGCTACCTCAGGGGCACTGAAGCTTTCTTT
CDR3: CASSYLRGTEAFF
J: TRBJ1-1
D: .
V: TRBV7-6
size: .

DNA: TGTGCCAGCTCACGGGACAGTAGCAATCAGCCCCAGCATTTT
CDR3: CASSRDSSNQPQHF
J: TRBJ1-5
D: TRBD1
V: TRBV18
size: .

DNA: TGTGCCAGTAGTAGCGAACAGGGACGGGGTCAGCCCCAGCATTTT
CDR3: CASSSEQGRGQPQHF
J: TRBJ1-5
D: .
V: TRBV19
size: .